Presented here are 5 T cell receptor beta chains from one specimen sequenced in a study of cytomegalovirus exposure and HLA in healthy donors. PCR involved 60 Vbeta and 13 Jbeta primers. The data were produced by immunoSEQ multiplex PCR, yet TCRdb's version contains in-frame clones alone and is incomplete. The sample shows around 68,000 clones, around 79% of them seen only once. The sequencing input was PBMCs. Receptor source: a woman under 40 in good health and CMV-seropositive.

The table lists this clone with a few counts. CDR3 loop: CASRLGTGLETQYF. The CDR3 region has the DNA TGCGCCAGCAGACTGGGGACAGGGTTAGAGACCCAGTACTTC. The chain recombines TRBV5-1 with TRBJ2-5; 9 nucleotides agree with TRBD1. Germline loops: CDR1 SGHRS, CDR2 YFSETQ. V dropped 5 bases and J dropped 4; count of bases not matched to a gene: 6. The CDR3 runs to 14 residues. The full variable domain, its missing parts supplied by reference TRBV5-1 and TRBJ2-5, is KAGVTQTPRYLIKTRGQQVTLSCSPISGHRSVSWYQQTPGQGLQFLFEYFSETQRNKGNFPGRFSGRQFSNSRSEMNVSTLELGDSALYLCASRLGTGLETQYFGPGTRLLVL.

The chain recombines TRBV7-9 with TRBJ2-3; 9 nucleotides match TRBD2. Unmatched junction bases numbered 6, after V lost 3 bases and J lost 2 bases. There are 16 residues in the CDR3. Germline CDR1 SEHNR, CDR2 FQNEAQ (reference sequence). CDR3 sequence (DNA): TGTGCCAGCAGCTTGTTGACTAGCGGAAACACAGATACGCAGTATTTT. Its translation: CASSLLTSGNTDTQYF. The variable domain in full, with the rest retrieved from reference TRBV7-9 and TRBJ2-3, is DTGVSQNPRHKITKRGQNVTFRCDPISEHNRLYWYRQTLGQGPEFLTYFQNEAQLEKSRLLSDRFSAERPKGSFSTLEIQRTEQGDSAMYLCASSLLTSGNTDTQYFGPGTRLTVL.

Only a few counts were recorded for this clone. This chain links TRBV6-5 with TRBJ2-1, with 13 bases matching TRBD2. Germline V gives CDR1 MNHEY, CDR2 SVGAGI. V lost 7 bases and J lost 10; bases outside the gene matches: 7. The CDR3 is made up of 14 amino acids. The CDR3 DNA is TGTGCCAGCAAGACTAGCGGGAGGCTTGAGGAGCAGTTCTTC. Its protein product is CASKTSGRLEEQFF.

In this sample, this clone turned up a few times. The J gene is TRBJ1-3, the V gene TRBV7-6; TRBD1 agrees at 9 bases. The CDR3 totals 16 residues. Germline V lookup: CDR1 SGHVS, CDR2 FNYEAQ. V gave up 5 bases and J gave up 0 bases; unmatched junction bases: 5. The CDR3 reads CASSVGQGSSGNTIYF. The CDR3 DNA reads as TGTGCCAGCAGCGTCGGACAGGGGAGCTCTGGAAACACCATATATTTT.

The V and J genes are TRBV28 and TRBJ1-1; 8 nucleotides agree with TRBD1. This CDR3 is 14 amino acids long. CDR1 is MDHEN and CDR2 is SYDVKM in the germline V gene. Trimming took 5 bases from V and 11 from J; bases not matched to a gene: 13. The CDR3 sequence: CASSAPGTGGEAFF. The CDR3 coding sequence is TGTGCCAGCAGTGCACCCGGGACAGGCGGGGAGGCTTTCTTT. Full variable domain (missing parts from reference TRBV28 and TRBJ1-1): DVKVTQSSRYLVKRTGEKVFLECVQDMDHENMFWYRQDPGLGLRLIYFSYDVKMKEKGDIPEGYSVSREKKERFSLILESASTNQTSMYLCASSAPGTGGEAFFGQGTRLTVV.